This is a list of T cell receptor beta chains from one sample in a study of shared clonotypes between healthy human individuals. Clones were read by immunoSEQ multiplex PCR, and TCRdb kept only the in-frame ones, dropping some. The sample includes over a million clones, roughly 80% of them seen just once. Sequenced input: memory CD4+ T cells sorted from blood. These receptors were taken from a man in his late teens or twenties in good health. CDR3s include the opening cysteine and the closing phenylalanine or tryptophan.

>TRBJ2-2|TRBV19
CASSSPGRPGELFF
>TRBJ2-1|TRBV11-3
CASSPTGGRGEDEQFF
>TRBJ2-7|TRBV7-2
CASSPSHTSYEQYF
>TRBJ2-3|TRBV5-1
CASSLASGSYDTQYF
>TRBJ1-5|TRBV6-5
CASSYSRGDQPQHF
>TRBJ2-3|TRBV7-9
CASSPYLLAGTSTDTQYF
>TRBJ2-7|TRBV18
CASSLEDGYEQYF
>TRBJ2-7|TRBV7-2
CASSSSPLSSYEQYF
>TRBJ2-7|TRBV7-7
CANPRDRETYEQYF
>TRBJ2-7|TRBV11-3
CASSLGQGGEQYF
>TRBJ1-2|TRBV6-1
CASSERDRVSVDGYTF
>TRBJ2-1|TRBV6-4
CASSPTSSSYNEQFF
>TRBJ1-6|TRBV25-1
CASSEGTGESPLHF
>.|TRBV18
CASSLGDTEQYF
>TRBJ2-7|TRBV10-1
CARRGNEQYF
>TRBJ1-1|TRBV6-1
CASSKDHGDTEAFF